This T cell receptor (beta chain) was found in a study of blood T cells in healthy people across ages. PCR was performed a second time for roughly 6 to 12 cycles using a sample-barcoded 5' primer and a J-beta primer mix. TCRdb reanalysed the 5' RACE reads using MiXCR and keeps one entry per CDR3 protein. This table has 1,500,000 or so distinct CDR3 sequences, approximately 59% appearing once. With 2 bases removed from V and 3 bases from J, the gap between germline ends came to 8 bases. The CDR3 sequence is 13 residues long. Per the germline V gene, CDR1 is LGHDT and CDR2 is YNNKEL (reference sequence).

The sequence was obtained from a man aged 18 to 29 in good health. The source material was blood. The chain uses TRBV3-1 and TRBJ2-7; maybe TRBD2 (6 bases). The CDR3 reads CASSQPEGYEQYF. In DNA, the CDR3 is TGTGCCAGCAGCCAACCGGAGGGCTACGAGCAGTACTTC.